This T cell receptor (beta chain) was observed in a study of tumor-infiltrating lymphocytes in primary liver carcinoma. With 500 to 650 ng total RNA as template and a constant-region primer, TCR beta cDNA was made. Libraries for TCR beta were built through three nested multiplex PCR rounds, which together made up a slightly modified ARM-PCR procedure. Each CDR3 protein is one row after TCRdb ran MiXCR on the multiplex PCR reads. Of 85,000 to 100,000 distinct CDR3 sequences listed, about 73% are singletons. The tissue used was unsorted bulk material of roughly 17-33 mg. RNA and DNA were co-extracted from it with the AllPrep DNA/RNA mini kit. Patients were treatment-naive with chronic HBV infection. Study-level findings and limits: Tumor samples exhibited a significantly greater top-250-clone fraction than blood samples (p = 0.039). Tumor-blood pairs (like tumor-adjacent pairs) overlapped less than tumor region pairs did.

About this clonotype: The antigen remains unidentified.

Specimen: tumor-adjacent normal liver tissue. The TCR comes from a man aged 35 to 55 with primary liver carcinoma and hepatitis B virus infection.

DNA of the CDR3: TGTGCCAGCAACTCCACCTGGGCCAATGAGCAGTTCTTC. This sequence encodes CASNSTWANEQFF. The chain carries TRBV11-2 and TRBJ2-1; D remains ambiguous. The CDR3 has 13 amino acids. V was cut by 7 bases and J by 6 bases, with 13 bases left in between. Per the germline V gene, CDR1 is SGHAT and CDR2 is FQNNGV. The full variable domain, its missing parts supplied by reference TRBV11-2 and TRBJ2-1, is EAGVAQSPRYKIIEKRQSVAFWCNPISGHATLYWYQQILGQGPKLLIQFQNNGVVDDSQLPKDRFSAERLKGVDSTLKIQPAKLEDSAVYLCASNSTWANEQFFGPGTRLTVL.